This TCR beta chain was captured in a study of T cell changes during pregnancy in multiple sclerosis. In germline, CDR1 is SNHLY, CDR2 FYNNEI. The CDR3 extends over 14 amino acids. Trimming removed 2 bases from V and 4 bases from J, with 11 bases in between. Some clones are missing from TCRdb's copy, which holds only in-frame ones; the method was immunoSEQ multiplex PCR. This table has around 100,000 clones, 92% appearing once. This rearrangement joins TRBV2 to TRBJ1-2; possible D gene TRBD1, 5 bases. The sample consisted of peripheral blood, taken after pregnancy. The receptor was isolated from a female donor with multiple sclerosis, enrolled in a pregnancy study. The CDR3 spells CASSERGMSYGYTF. CDR3 nucleotide sequence: TGTGCCAGCAGTGAACGGGGGATGAGCTATGGCTACACCTTC.